These 6 T cell receptor beta chains were sequenced from one sample in a study of T cell responses to AZD1222 COVID-19 vaccine. Profiling relied on immunoSEQ multiplex PCR, and the TCRdb table lists in-frame clones only, not all of them. The repertoire holds approximately 210,000 clones, with approximately 94% as singletons. This sample comprised peripheral blood, obtained 28 days after the second dose of the MenACWY control vaccine. Receptors originate from an adult who received the MenACWY meningococcal vaccine as a control.

This clone was observed once. The chain combines TRBV15 with TRBJ2-1; TRBD2 matches 12 bases. Germline values: CDR1 LNHNV, CDR2 YYDKDF (reference sequence). This CDR3 is built from 15 residues. Trimming at V came to 5 bases and at J to 7 bases, leaving 6 bases not matched to a gene. CDR3 sequence (DNA): TGTGCCACCAGCCGCGGGACTAGCGGGTATAATGAGCAGTTCTTC. It encodes CATSRGTSGYNEQFF.

This chain links TRBV6-5 with TRBJ2-1; weak D call: TRBD2 (5 bases). This CDR3 has 12 residues. Germline V gene data show CDR1 as MNHEY and CDR2 as SVGAGI. The V end was cut by 8 bases, the J end by 5 bases, with 10 bases between. The CDR3 spells CASAGLDNEQFF. Written as DNA, the CDR3 is TGTGCCAGCGCTGGACTCGACAATGAGCAGTTCTTC.

The chain is built from TRBV6-2 or TRBV6-3 and TRBJ2-7, with no clear D. The V end lost 2 bases, the J end lost 6 bases, and 17 bases lay between the germline ends. CDR1 and CDR2 (germline): MNHEY, SVGEGT. This CDR3 contains 15 residues. This CDR3 is CASSYLLDGYSEQYF. CDR3 sequence (DNA): TGTGCCAGCAGTTACCTACTTGACGGGTATAGCGAGCAGTACTTC.

V is TRBV19 and J is TRBJ2-7, with D perhaps TRBD1 (5 bases). The CDR3 extends over 12 amino acids. CDR1 and CDR2 (germline): LNHDA, SQIVND (reference sequence). The V end lost 5 bases, the J end lost 4 bases, and 9 bases lay between the germline ends. CDR3 bases: TGTGCCAGTAGTGACCAGGGATACGAGCAGTACTTC. Its protein is CASSDQGYEQYF.

J is TRBJ1-1 and V is TRBV5-1; possibly TRBD1 for D (5 bases). V was cut by 2 bases and J by 4 bases, with 21 bases left in between. The CDR3 is 17 residues long. Per the germline V gene, CDR1 is SGHRS and CDR2 is YFSETQ. This chain's CDR3 is CASSLLALLSRGTEAFF. The DNA of the CDR3 is TGCGCCAGCAGCTTATTAGCTCTCCTGTCAAGGGGCACTGAAGCTTTCTTT.

The rearrangement joins TRBV7-2 to TRBJ2-7; 10 bases match TRBD1. With 0 bases clipped from V and 2 bases from J, the junction kept 7 bases outside the gene matches. The CDR3 loop spans 17 amino acids. CDR1 and CDR2 (germline): SGHTA, FQGNSA. The CDR3 DNA reads TGTGCCAGCAGCTTAGCGCTAGGGACAGGGGCCACCTACGAGCAGTACTTC. Protein: CASSLALGTGATYEQYF.